What follows are 29 T cell receptor beta chains derived from one specimen sequenced in a study of CD8 T cells in ankylosing spondylitis. TCRdb re-derived calls from the 5' RACE reads in MiXCR, one entry per CDR3 protein. The sample records approximately 250,000 distinct CDR3 sequences, roughly 32% being singletons. Sequences were obtained from blood, either unsorted or a sorted T cell fraction (not recorded which). The source is a male donor with ankylosing spondylitis or in good health (not recorded which).

A few counts support this clonotype. This rearrangement joins TRBV11-2 to TRBJ2-3; the D gene is possibly TRBD2 (6 bases). V was clipped by 7 bases and J by 3 bases, with 11 bases between them. Germline CDR1 is SGHAT and CDR2 is FQNNGV. This CDR3 is 13 amino acids long. The CDR3 protein is CASTSRGTDTQYF. Written as DNA, the CDR3 is TGTGCCAGCACCAGCCGGGGGACAGATACGCAGTATTTT.

The chain carries TRBV5-6 and TRBJ2-1; 9 nucleotides align to TRBD1. V lost 3 bases, J lost 13 bases, and 5 bases stayed unmatched. CDR1 SGHDT and CDR2 YYEEEE come from the germline V gene. The CDR3 spans 12 residues. CDR3 in amino acids: CASSWYRGHQFF. CDR3 in DNA: TGTGCCAGCAGCTGGTACAGGGGGCATCAGTTCTTC.

This clonotype was picked up a small number of times. The chain joins TRBV10-3 to TRBJ1-1, with D unclear. The CDR3 is 15 residues long. The germline V gene encodes CDR1 ENHRY and CDR2 SYGVKD. V lost 6 bases to trimming and J lost 1 base, with 15 bases between them. The CDR3 protein is CAIRRGIEGNTEAFF. The CDR3 DNA is TGTGCCATCAGGCGGGGAATAGAGGGGAACACTGAAGCTTTCTTT.

This clonotype was seen at least ten times. The chain uses TRBV29-1 and TRBJ2-5; D is possibly TRBD1 or TRBD2 (7 bases each). Germline assignment: CDR1 SQVTM and CDR2 ANQGSEA. The CDR3 is 12 residues long. V lost 7 bases to trimming and J lost 5 bases, with 14 bases between them. The CDR3 DNA sequence: TGCAGCGGTCGACAGGGAGGGGAGACCCAGTACTTC. Protein product: CSGRQGGETQYF.

This chain links TRBV21-1 with TRBJ2-4; TRBD1 reflects the table's D call only, with no check against the DNA. TRBV21-1 constitutes a pseudogene. CDR3 length equals 14 residues. The CDR3 reads CASSKAGTEGIQYF. In DNA, the CDR3 is TGTGCCAGCAGCAAAGCGGGGACAGAGGGTATTCAGTACTTC.

This sequence joins TRBV6-5 and TRBJ2-3, with 9 positions matching TRBD2. V shed 3 bases, J shed 2 bases, and the junction held 9 bases outside the gene matches. Germline CDR1 is MNHEY and CDR2 is SVGAGI. This CDR3 spans 17 amino acids. The CDR3 sequence: CASSYGASGTDTDTQYF. Here the CDR3 DNA reads TGTGCCAGCAGTTATGGGGCTAGCGGGACAGACACAGATACGCAGTATTTT.

This clonotype has just a few counts. This chain uses TRBV20-1 with TRBJ1-5; D ambiguous. CDR3 length: 12 residues. Germline V lookup: CDR1 DFQATT, CDR2 SNEGSKA (reference sequence). V was pared by 5 bases and J by 1 base, with 6 bases between. The CDR3 DNA follows: TGCAGTGCTCAAACAAGCAATCAGCCCCAGCATTTT. It is translated as CSAQTSNQPQHF.

V usage is TRBV20-1 and J usage is TRBJ2-5; unclear D gene. The CDR3 is 12 residues long. Germline V gene lookup returns CDR1 DFQATT and CDR2 SNEGSKA (reference sequence). Between the trimmed V and J ends, which lost 6 bases and 1 base, there was a span of 9 bases. The DNA for the CDR3 is TGCAGTGCCCTGGCCAGCCAAGAGACCCAGTACTTC. Amino acids: CSALASQETQYF.

The CDR3 DNA reads as TGTGCCAGCAGTTTCGGCAGGGTCACCTACAATGAGCAGTTCTTC. Translated: CASSFGRVTYNEQFF. V gene TRBV12-3 or TRBV12-4 combines with J gene TRBJ2-1; the D gene is possibly TRBD1 (5 bases). Trimming stripped 3 bases from V and 2 bases from J, with 11 bases between. The CDR3 is 15 residues long.

The chain recombines TRBV7-2 with TRBJ1-6; perhaps TRBD1 as D (5 bases). V gave up 4 bases and J gave up 8 bases, with 9 bases separating them. The CDR3 extends over 13 amino acids. The germline V gene has CDR1 SGHTA and CDR2 FQGNSA. CDR3 amino acids: CASSSGRDSPLHF. The CDR3 nucleotides are TGTGCCAGCAGCTCGGGACGTGATTCACCCCTCCACTTT.

The chain carries TRBV28 and TRBJ1-2, with D possibly being TRBD1 (5 bases). The germline CDR1 and CDR2 sequences are MDHEN and SYDVKM. Trimming left V 6 bases short and J 6 bases short, with 26 bases between. The CDR3 totals 17 residues. CDR3 in amino acids: CASRGRDRTYPRDGYTF. Here the CDR3 DNA reads TGTGCCAGCAGGGGCCGGGACCGAACTTATCCAAGGGATGGCTACACCTTC.

The chain carries TRBV30 and TRBJ2-7, with D possibly TRBD2 on 6 matching bases. Germline CDR1 reads GTSNPN; CDR2 reads SVGIG (reference sequence). The CDR3 sequence is 13 residues long. V was clipped by 1 base and J by 7 bases, with 14 bases between them. The CDR3 sequence: CAWSANVEGEQYF. The CDR3 DNA follows: TGTGCCTGGAGTGCGAACGTGGAGGGGGAGCAGTACTTC.

This chain joins TRBV18 and TRBJ2-5; D remains ambiguous. The V gene's germline CDR1 is KGHSH and CDR2 LQKENI. CDR3 length: 14 residues. The V and J ends lost 0 bases and 2 bases respectively, with 7 bases between them. CDR3 DNA sequence: TGTGCCAGCTCACCACCGGAGAGACAAGAGACCCAGTACTTC. Protein product: CASSPPERQETQYF.

The chain is built from TRBV29-1 and TRBJ1-1, with 9 positions matching TRBD1. The germline V gene encodes CDR1 SQVTM and CDR2 ANQGSEA. The junction had 10 bases not matched to a gene; V was cut back by 1 base and J by 10 bases. The CDR3 spans 14 residues. The chain's CDR3 is CSVEGQGQGGGAFF. The CDR3 nucleotides are TGCAGCGTTGAAGGACAGGGACAGGGCGGTGGAGCTTTCTTT.

The V and J genes are TRBV29-1 and TRBJ2-3, with 7 bases identical to TRBD1. Germline CDR1 reads SQVTM; CDR2 reads ANQGSEA. The CDR3 loop spans 14 amino acids. J gave up 3 bases and V 5 bases, and 8 bases lay outside the gene matches. The CDR3 nucleotides read TGCAGCGTTACCAGACAGGGATGGACAGATACGCAGTATTTT. It translates to CSVTRQGWTDTQYF.

V is TRBV7-3 and J is TRBJ2-2, with TRBD2 as a possible D gene (5 bases). Germline V gene lookup returns CDR1 SGHTA and CDR2 FQGTGA. This CDR3 spans 13 amino acids. V was clipped by 5 bases and J by 4 bases, with 8 bases between them. In nucleotides, the CDR3 is TGTGCCAGCAGCCCGACTATCACCGGGGAGCTGTTTTTT. It yields the protein CASSPTITGELFF.

The V gene is TRBV15, the J gene TRBJ1-1, with 8 bases identical to TRBD1. This CDR3 has 15 residues. In germline, CDR1 is LNHNV, CDR2 YYDKDF (reference sequence). The trim removed 5 bases at V and 0 bases at J, leaving 5 bases unmatched. The CDR3 nucleotides read TGTGCCACCAGCGGCAGGGGGCCCCTGAACACTGAAGCTTTCTTT. Residues: CATSGRGPLNTEAFF.

The chain joins TRBV9 to TRBJ2-7, with 7 bases lining up with TRBD2. V shed 0 bases, J shed 4 bases, and the junction held 4 bases outside the gene matches. The CDR3 runs to 14 residues. The germline V gene has CDR1 SGDLS and CDR2 YYNGEE. CDR3 nucleotide sequence: TGTGCCAGCAGCGTAGTGGGAGGGAAGTACGAGCAGTACTTC. Translated, it gives CASSVVGGKYEQYF. The variable domain in full, with the rest retrieved from reference TRBV9 and TRBJ2-7, is DSGVTQTPKHLITATGQRVTLRCSPRSGDLSVYWYQQSLDQGLQFLIQYYNGEERAKGNILERFSAQQFPDLHSELNLSSLELGDSALYFCASSVVGGKYEQYFGPGTRLTVT.

The chain links TRBV27 to TRBJ2-7; a possible D gene is TRBD1 (6 bases). This CDR3 has 14 amino acids. V was clipped by 4 bases and J by 4 bases, with 14 bases between them. Germline values: CDR1 MNHEY, CDR2 SMNVEV (reference sequence). DNA for the CDR3: TGTGCCAGCAGTTCACAGGGTCGAGGGTACGAGCAGTACTTC. It codes for CASSSQGRGYEQYF.

This clonotype was seen only a few times. The chain employs TRBV6-5 and TRBJ2-3, with 9 bases matching TRBD2. This CDR3 has 18 residues. Per the germline V gene, CDR1 is MNHEY and CDR2 is SVGAGI. V shed 3 bases, J shed 6 bases, and the junction held 16 bases outside the gene matches. CDR3 amino acids: CASSYSHSGGIPTDTQYF. CDR3 DNA sequence: TGTGCCAGCAGTTATTCCCATAGCGGGGGCATCCCAACGGATACGCAGTATTTT.

The V and J genes are TRBV20-1 and TRBJ2-4, with 7 nucleotides matching TRBD1. The germline gives CDR1 DFQATT, CDR2 SNEGSKA (reference sequence). Trimming cost V 7 bases and J 6 bases; bases outside gene matches: 12. This CDR3 comprises 14 residues. For the CDR3, the DNA is TGCAGTGGGAATGCGGGCAGGGGGAGAAACATTCAGTACTTC. Translated, it gives CSGNAGRGRNIQYF.

This clonotype appeared many times. V and J are TRBV20-1 and TRBJ2-3; 9 positions match TRBD1. Looked up from germline, CDR1 is DFQATT and CDR2 is SNEGSKA (reference sequence). This CDR3 comprises 17 residues. J lost 7 bases, V lost 6 bases, and 20 bases had no gene match. CDR3 sequence (DNA): TGCAGTGCAGGACAGGGGCCTCTAGCGATCCTCCTAAATACGCAGTATTTT. Translating gives CSAGQGPLAILLNTQYF.

The CDR3 region has the DNA TGTGCCAGCTGGGGGGGGGGCTCCTACAATGAGCAGTTCTTC. The encoded protein is CASWGGGSYNEQFF. This chain connects TRBV27 to TRBJ2-1, with 7 bases identical to TRBD2. Germline V CDR1 and CDR2: MNHEY, SMNVEV (reference sequence). The CDR3 extends over 14 amino acids. The J segment lost 0 bases and the V segment lost 8 bases, leaving 4 bases of the junction unmatched.

This clonotype has just a few counts. This chain connects TRBV7-2 to TRBJ2-3; no clear D gene. Per the germline V gene, CDR1 is SGHTA and CDR2 is FQGNSA. This CDR3 contains 13 residues. V lost 8 bases, J lost 0 bases, and 9 bases lay in between. CDR3 DNA sequence: TGTGCCAGCCGGAGAGTGAGCACAGATACGCAGTATTTT. Its protein is CASRRVSTDTQYF. Based on the CDR3 plus reference TRBV7-2 and TRBJ2-3, the full variable domain is GAGVSQSPSNKVTEKGKDVELRCDPISGHTALYWYRQSLGQGLEFLIYFQGNSAPDKSGLPSDRFSAERTGGSVSTLTIQRTQQEDSAVYLCASRRVSTDTQYFGPGTRLTVL.

The CDR3 DNA is TGTGCCAGCAGCGACCTAGCGGGGCTATACAATGAGCAGTTCTTC. It codes for CASSDLAGLYNEQFF. The chain combines TRBV28 with TRBJ2-1, with 9 bases identical to TRBD2. Trimming took 6 bases from V and 4 from J; bases not matched to a gene: 7. This CDR3 comprises 15 residues. Germline V gives CDR1 MDHEN, CDR2 SYDVKM.

The rearrangement links TRBV12-3 or TRBV12-4 to TRBJ2-3; 10 bases map to TRBD2. V lost 3 bases to trimming and J lost 5 bases; unmatched junction nucleotides: 2. The CDR3 has 14 residues. DNA of the CDR3: TGTGCCAGCAGTTTTGCTAGCGGGGGAGATACGCAGTATTTT. This sequence encodes CASSFASGGDTQYF.

The sample holds a few counts of this clonotype. The chain couples TRBV6-2 or TRBV6-3 to TRBJ1-6; D is ambiguous. Trimming took 6 bases from V and 7 from J, leaving 13 bases between them. From germline, CDR1 is MNHEY and CDR2 SVGEGT. CDR3 length: 14 residues. The chain's CDR3 is CASRPGFVNSPLHF. CDR3 in DNA: TGTGCCAGCAGGCCCGGATTCGTAAATTCACCCCTCCACTTT.

The chain uses TRBV7-9 and TRBJ2-2, with unresolved D. Between the trimmed V and J ends, which lost 1 base and 7 bases, there was a span of 4 bases. The length of the CDR3 is 12 residues. Germline assignment: CDR1 SEHNR and CDR2 FQNEAQ (reference sequence). The CDR3 DNA sequence: TGTGCCAGCAGCTTAGTTATCGGGGAGCTGTTTTTT. Residues: CASSLVIGELFF. Using reference TRBV7-9 and TRBJ2-2 for the parts outside the CDR3, the full variable domain is DTGVSQNPRHKITKRGQNVTFRCDPISEHNRLYWYRQTLGQGPEFLTYFQNEAQLEKSRLLSDRFSAERPKGSFSTLEIQRTEQGDSAMYLCASSLVIGELFFGEGSRLTVL.

This clonotype was counted between two and nine times. In DNA, the CDR3 is TGCAGCGTTGTTTCCCGACTGAGGGCCGACTATGGCTACACCTTC. It yields the protein CSVVSRLRADYGYTF. V gene TRBV29-1 combines with J gene TRBJ1-2; D remains unclear. The CDR3 has 15 amino acids. CDR1 is SQVTM and CDR2 is ANQGSEA in the germline V gene. V lost 4 bases and J lost 3, with 18 bases in between.